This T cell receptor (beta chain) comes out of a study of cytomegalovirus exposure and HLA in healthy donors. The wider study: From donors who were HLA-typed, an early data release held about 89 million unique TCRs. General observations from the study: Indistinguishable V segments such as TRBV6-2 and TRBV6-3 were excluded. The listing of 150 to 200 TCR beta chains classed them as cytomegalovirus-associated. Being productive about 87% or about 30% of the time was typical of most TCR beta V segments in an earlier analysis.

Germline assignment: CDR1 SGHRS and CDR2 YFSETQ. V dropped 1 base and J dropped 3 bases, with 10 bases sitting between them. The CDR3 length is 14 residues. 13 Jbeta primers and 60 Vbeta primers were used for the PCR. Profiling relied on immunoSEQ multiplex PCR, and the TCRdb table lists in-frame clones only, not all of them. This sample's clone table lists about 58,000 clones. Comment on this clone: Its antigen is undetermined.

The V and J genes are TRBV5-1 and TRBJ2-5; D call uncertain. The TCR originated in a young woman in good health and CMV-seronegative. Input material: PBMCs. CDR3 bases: TGCGCCAGCAGCTTGCAAGCTAGAGAAGAGACCCAGTACTTC. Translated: CASSLQAREETQYF. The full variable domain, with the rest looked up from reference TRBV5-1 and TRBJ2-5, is KAGVTQTPRYLIKTRGQQVTLSCSPISGHRSVSWYQQTPGQGLQFLFEYFSETQRNKGNFPGRFSGRQFSNSRSEMNVSTLELGDSALYLCASSLQAREETQYFGPGTRLLVL.